One and the same sample provided the 27 T cell receptor beta chains below, sequenced in a study of blood T cell repertoires in COVID-19. TCRdb's table, derived via immunoSEQ multiplex PCR, lists solely in-frame clones and lacks some. This table has about 87,000 clones, approximately 86% appearing once. Sample: peripheral blood. Every receptor here comes from a woman older than 75 with COVID-19, enrolled during active disease.

The J gene is TRBJ1-1, the V gene TRBV10-3, with a tentative D call TRBD1 (5 bases). Germline CDR1 reads ENHRY; CDR2 reads SYGVKD. V lost 6 bases, J lost 1 base, and 15 bases lay in between. The CDR3 is 15 residues long. CDR3 loop: CAIRHDSNPNTEAFF. The CDR3 nucleotides read TGTGCCATCAGGCACGACAGCAACCCGAACACTGAAGCTTTCTTT.

This chain links TRBV7-9 with TRBJ2-2, with 9 bases identical to TRBD1. CDR1 SEHNR and CDR2 FQNEAQ come from the germline V gene (reference sequence). This CDR3 contains 16 residues. V was pared by 5 bases and J by 3 bases, with 7 bases of the junction left unmatched. The CDR3: CASSITGGFDTGELFF. The CDR3 nucleotides read TGTGCCAGCAGCATCACAGGGGGCTTCGACACCGGGGAGCTGTTTTTT.

The chain carries TRBV27 and TRBJ2-2; TRBD2 might be the D (6 bases). V was pared by 2 bases and J by 0 bases, with 10 bases between. CDR1 and CDR2 from the germline V gene are MNHEY and SMNVEV (reference sequence). This CDR3 is 16 amino acids long. This CDR3 reads CASSLVAGTNTGELFF. In nucleotides, the CDR3 is TGTGCCAGCAGTTTAGTTGCGGGGACGAACACCGGGGAGCTGTTTTTT.

V and J are TRBV11-3 and TRBJ2-1; 7 bases align to TRBD1. The CDR3 runs 14 residues. CDR1 is SGHNT and CDR2 is YENEEA in the germline V gene. The V segment lost 5 bases and the J segment 2 bases; nucleotides outside the gene matches: 3. The CDR3 nucleotides are TGTGCCAGCAGCACGGGACAGACCTACAATGAGCAGTTCTTC. Protein sequence: CASSTGQTYNEQFF.

The count of this clone is one. The chain recombines TRBV5-5 with TRBJ2-1, with TRBD2 as a possible D gene (5 bases). This CDR3 spans 18 amino acids. The ends were cut back, 4 bases at V and 0 bases at J, with 20 bases in the middle. Germline V gives CDR1 SGHKS, CDR2 YYEKEE (reference sequence). Here the CDR3 DNA reads TGTGCCAGCAGCCCCGCAGAGGTGGAGCGGCGCTCCTACAATGAGCAGTTCTTC. This codes for CASSPAEVERRSYNEQFF. Supplemented by reference TRBV5-5 and TRBJ2-1, the full variable domain reads DAGVTQSPTHLIKTRGQQVTLRCSPISGHKSVSWYQQVLGQGPQFIFQYYEKEERGRGNFPDRFSARQFPNYSSELNVNALLLGDSALYLCASSPAEVERRSYNEQFFGPGTRLTVL.

The rearrangement joins TRBV28 to TRBJ1-2; tentative D call: TRBD1 (6 bases). V lost 6 bases to trimming and J lost 3 bases, with 20 bases between them. The germline gives CDR1 MDHEN, CDR2 SYDVKM. The CDR3 has 16 residues. CDR3 region: CASSPPWGGLDYGYTF. In DNA form, the CDR3 reads TGTGCCAGCAGCCCCCCATGGGGGGGGCTGGACTATGGCTACACCTTC.

The V gene is TRBV27, the J gene TRBJ2-2; tentative D call: TRBD2 (5 bases). The CDR3 length is 15 residues. Germline-derived CDR1 and CDR2 are MNHEY and SMNVEV (reference sequence). Trimming left V 6 bases short and J 8 bases short, with 19 bases between. In DNA, the CDR3 is TGTGCCAGCAGAACCAACGAACTAGTCCCGGGGGAGCTGTTTTTT. This codes for CASRTNELVPGELFF.

V usage is TRBV9 and J usage is TRBJ1-1, with 8 bases fitting TRBD1. V shed 4 bases, J shed 1 base, and the junction held 3 bases outside the gene matches. CDR3 length: 14 amino acids. Per germline, CDR1 SGDLS and CDR2 YYNGEE. The CDR3 DNA sequence: TGTGCCAGCAGCTACGGACAGGGGAACACTGAAGCTTTCTTT. It specifies CASSYGQGNTEAFF.

The chain joins TRBV7-2 to TRBJ2-3; D remains ambiguous. The CDR3 has 14 amino acids. Germline CDR1 SGHTA, CDR2 FQGNSA. V lost 0 bases and J 3 bases, leaving 7 bases between the germline ends. The CDR3 nucleotides read TGTGCCAGCAGCTTAGCCATAGAAACAGATACGCAGTATTTT. Protein sequence: CASSLAIETDTQYF. Drawing the rest from reference TRBV7-2 and TRBJ2-3, the complete variable domain is GAGVSQSPSNKVTEKGKDVELRCDPISGHTALYWYRQSLGQGLEFLIYFQGNSAPDKSGLPSDRFSAERTGGSVSTLTIQRTQQEDSAVYLCASSLAIETDTQYFGPGTRLTVL.

This clone was seen more than once but under ten times. This rearrangement joins TRBV28 to TRBJ1-4, with 10 bases that match TRBD1. V was pared by 5 bases and J by 8 bases, with 8 bases of the junction left unmatched. Per germline, CDR1 MDHEN and CDR2 SYDVKM. The CDR3 totals 15 residues. The CDR3 bases are TGTGCCAGCAGTCCCGGGACAGGGGATTCGGAAAAACTGTTTTTT. Encoded protein: CASSPGTGDSEKLFF.

This sequence joins TRBV28 and TRBJ2-7, with a tentative D call TRBD1 (5 bases). The CDR3 sequence is 13 residues long. V was pared by 6 bases and J by 6 bases, with 15 bases between. CDR1 and CDR2 (germline): MDHEN, SYDVKM. Here the CDR3 DNA reads TGTGCCAGCAGAGACTCCAGGGTTGGCGAGCAGTACTTC. Protein: CASRDSRVGEQYF. Full variable domain (rest looked up from reference TRBV28 and TRBJ2-7): DVKVTQSSRYLVKRTGEKVFLECVQDMDHENMFWYRQDPGLGLRLIYFSYDVKMKEKGDIPEGYSVSREKKERFSLILESASTNQTSMYLCASRDSRVGEQYFGPGTRLTVT.

This rearrangement joins TRBV6-6 to TRBJ2-7; TRBD1 is a possible D gene (5 bases). Between the trimmed V and J ends, which lost 8 bases and 4 bases, there was a span of 15 bases. Germline loops: CDR1 MNHNY, CDR2 SVGAGI (reference sequence). The CDR3 consists of 13 residues. The CDR3 DNA follows: TGTGCCAGCGGTAAGGCAGGGATTTACGAGCAGTACTTC. Its protein is CASGKAGIYEQYF.

V gene TRBV6-2 or TRBV6-3 combines with J gene TRBJ2-1, with TRBD2 matching over 12 bases. This CDR3 comprises 15 residues. From germline, CDR1 is MNHEY and CDR2 SVGEGT. Trimming at V came to 6 bases and at J to 4 bases, leaving 4 bases not matched to a gene. Here the CDR3 DNA reads TGTGCCAGCAGCACACTAGCGGGAGGTTACAATGAGCAGTTCTTC. The encoded protein is CASSTLAGGYNEQFF.

This rearrangement joins TRBV7-6 to TRBJ2-3, with TRBD2 matching 9 bases. The CDR3 loop spans 19 amino acids. V shed 2 bases and J 0 bases; nucleotides not matched to a gene: 12. Germline-derived CDR1 and CDR2 are SGHVS and FNYEAQ. DNA of the CDR3: TGTGCCAGCAGCTTACCGAAGGAAAAGACTAGCGGAAGCACAGATACGCAGTATTTT. Amino acid sequence: CASSLPKEKTSGSTDTQYF.

The chain uses TRBV19 and TRBJ2-7; a possible D gene is TRBD1 (7 bases). The V and J ends lost 5 bases and 3 bases respectively, with 20 bases between them. CDR3 length: 16 amino acids. CDR1 and CDR2 (germline): LNHDA, SQIVND (reference sequence). CDR3 DNA sequence: TGTGCCAGTAGTCCTCTTCCGGCAGGGGGGAACTACGAGCAGTACTTC. Translated, it gives CASSPLPAGGNYEQYF.

This clone was detected only a few times. The rearrangement joins TRBV6-2 or TRBV6-3 to TRBJ1-2; the D gene is possibly TRBD1 (5 bases). The CDR3 contains 16 residues. The V and J ends lost 3 bases and 4 bases respectively, with 18 bases between them. Germline-derived CDR1 and CDR2 are MNHEY and SVGEGT. Here the CDR3 reads CASSYPLSTAFYGYTF. CDR3 coding DNA: TGTGCCAGCAGTTATCCGCTCTCGACAGCTTTCTATGGCTACACCTTC.

This chain joins TRBV7-3 and TRBJ2-1, with 11 bases fitting TRBD1. Losses at the gene ends were 5 bases for V and 4 bases for J; bases not matched to a gene: 4. Germline V gene sequence: CDR1 SGHTA, CDR2 FQGTGA. This CDR3 is 15 amino acids long. CDR3 nucleotide sequence: TGTGCCAGCAGCCCAGGGACAGGGGGGTACAATGAGCAGTTCTTC. It codes for CASSPGTGGYNEQFF. Full variable domain (missing parts from reference TRBV7-3 and TRBJ2-1): GAGVSQTPSNKVTEKGKYVELRCDPISGHTALYWYRQSLGQGPEFLIYFQGTGAADDSGLPNDRFFAVRPEGSVSTLKIQRTERGDSAVYLCASSPGTGGYNEQFFGPGTRLTVL.

This clone was recorded once. The chain recombines TRBV27 with TRBJ2-7; TRBD1 is a possible D gene (6 bases). Germline values: CDR1 MNHEY, CDR2 SMNVEV (reference sequence). The V end lost 2 bases, the J end lost 1 base, and 12 bases lay between the germline ends. CDR3 length: 15 amino acids. CDR3 coding DNA: TGTGCCAGCAGTTTAAGACAGGCCCTATCCTACGAGCAGTACTTC. It encodes CASSLRQALSYEQYF.

V gene TRBV9 combines with J gene TRBJ2-7, with D perhaps TRBD2 (6 bases). CDR3 size: 14 residues. Germline-derived CDR1 and CDR2 are SGDLS and YYNGEE. Trimming shortened V by 0 bases and J by 5 bases, and 12 bases separated the two germline ends. The CDR3 DNA sequence: TGTGCCAGCAGCGTAGGCGGGGAGCTCCACGAGCAGTACTTC. Its protein is CASSVGGELHEQYF.

The gene calls are TRBV5-1 and TRBJ2-3; 12 nucleotides line up with TRBD2. The CDR3 is 14 residues long. V shed 5 bases and J 7 bases; nucleotides not matched to a gene: 5. Germline V gene lookup returns CDR1 SGHRS and CDR2 YFSETQ. Here the CDR3 DNA reads TGCGCCAGCAGGACTAGCGGGAGCTCATATACGCAGTATTTT. This translates into CASRTSGSSYTQYF. The full variable domain, with the rest looked up from reference TRBV5-1 and TRBJ2-3, is KAGVTQTPRYLIKTRGQQVTLSCSPISGHRSVSWYQQTPGQGLQFLFEYFSETQRNKGNFPGRFSGRQFSNSRSEMNVSTLELGDSALYLCASRTSGSSYTQYFGPGTRLTVL.

This clone appeared a single time. The chain links TRBV10-3 to TRBJ1-5, with a possible D match to TRBD1 (5 bases). The V end was cut by 4 bases, the J end by 3 bases, with 13 bases between. Germline V gene lookup returns CDR1 ENHRY and CDR2 SYGVKD. The CDR3 is made up of 15 amino acids. This CDR3 is CAISGGEGNNQPQHF. In nucleotides, the CDR3 is TGTGCCATCAGTGGGGGGGAGGGGAACAATCAGCCCCAGCATTTT.

The rearrangement joins TRBV10-1 to TRBJ2-3; TRBD2 matches at 15 bases. Germline assignment: CDR1 WNHNN and CDR2 SYGVQD (reference sequence). The V segment lost 8 bases and the J segment 4 bases; nucleotides outside the gene matches: 7. The CDR3 sequence is 16 residues long. The CDR3 sequence: CASFRTSGRGPDTQYF. In DNA form, the CDR3 reads TGCGCCAGCTTCCGGACTAGCGGGAGGGGGCCAGATACGCAGTATTTT.

The J gene is TRBJ1-2, the V gene TRBV2, with 7 positions matching TRBD1. The CDR3 has 12 amino acids. V was pared by 6 bases and J by 6 bases, with 4 bases of the junction left unmatched. CDR1 is SNHLY and CDR2 is FYNNEI in the germline V gene. The CDR3 region is CASSAQGNGYTF. In nucleotides, the CDR3 is TGTGCCAGCAGCGCACAGGGGAATGGCTACACCTTC.

The rearrangement links TRBV27 to TRBJ2-7; TRBD2 aligns across 7 bases. Germline CDR1 and CDR2: MNHEY and SMNVEV (reference sequence). The V segment lost 6 bases and the J segment 0 bases; nucleotides outside the gene matches: 11. The CDR3 is 16 amino acids. The CDR3 region is CASRESLAASSYEQYF. The CDR3 region has the DNA TGTGCCAGCAGGGAGAGTCTAGCGGCAAGCTCCTACGAGCAGTACTTC.

The rearrangement links TRBV7-9 to TRBJ2-3; 10 bases agree with TRBD2. The length of the CDR3 is 14 residues. Germline values: CDR1 SEHNR, CDR2 FQNEAQ (reference sequence). The V and J ends lost 5 bases and 10 bases, in that order; junction bases with no gene match: 9. The CDR3 protein is CASSKLAGTVPQYF. In DNA, the CDR3 is TGTGCCAGCAGCAAACTAGCGGGAACGGTCCCGCAGTATTTT.

The chain links TRBV9 to TRBJ1-2; D may be TRBD1 (6 bases). The CDR3 runs 14 residues. V was cut by 4 bases and J by 10 bases, with 20 bases left in between. Per the germline V gene, CDR1 is SGDLS and CDR2 is YYNGEE. The CDR3 bases are TGTGCCAGCAGCCCACAGGACAGTGCCCTTCTCTACACCTTC. Protein product: CASSPQDSALLYTF.

CDR3 bases: TGTGCCAGCAGCTTCCGACAGGGGGCCGGGTTGGCTTTCTTT. As protein: CASSFRQGAGLAFF. The V call is TRBV11-2, the J call TRBJ1-1; 10 nucleotides agree with TRBD1. The V and J ends lost 3 bases and 11 bases, in that order; junction bases with no gene match: 9. The CDR3 is 14 amino acids. The V gene's germline CDR1 is SGHAT and CDR2 FQNNGV.